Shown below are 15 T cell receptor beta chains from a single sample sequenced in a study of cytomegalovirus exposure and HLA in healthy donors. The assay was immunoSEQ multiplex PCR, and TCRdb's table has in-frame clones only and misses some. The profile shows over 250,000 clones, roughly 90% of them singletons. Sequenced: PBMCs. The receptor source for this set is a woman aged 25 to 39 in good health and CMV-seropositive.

CDR3 residues: CASSQPGTGNRYEQYF. The CDR3 DNA is TGCGCCAGCAGCCAACCCGGGACAGGGAACAGGTACGAGCAGTACTTC. V usage is TRBV4-1 and J usage is TRBJ2-7; 9 nucleotides line up with TRBD1. The germline gives CDR1 MGHRA, CDR2 YSYEKL. The CDR3 covers 16 residues. J gave up 4 bases and V 2 bases, and 9 bases lay outside the gene matches.

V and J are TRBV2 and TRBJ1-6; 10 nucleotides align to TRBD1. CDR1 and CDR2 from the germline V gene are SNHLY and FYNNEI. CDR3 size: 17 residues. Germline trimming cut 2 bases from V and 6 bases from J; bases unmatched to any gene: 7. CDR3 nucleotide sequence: TGTGCCAGCAGTGAACGGACAGGGGGTCCTCGTAATTCACCCCTCCACTTT. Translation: CASSERTGGPRNSPLHF.

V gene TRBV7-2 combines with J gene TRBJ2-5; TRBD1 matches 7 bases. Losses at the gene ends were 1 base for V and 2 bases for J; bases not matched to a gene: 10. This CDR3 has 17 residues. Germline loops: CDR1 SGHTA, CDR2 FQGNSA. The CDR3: CASSLGRQGVWQETQYF. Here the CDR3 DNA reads TGTGCCAGCAGCTTAGGCCGACAGGGAGTGTGGCAAGAGACCCAGTACTTC.

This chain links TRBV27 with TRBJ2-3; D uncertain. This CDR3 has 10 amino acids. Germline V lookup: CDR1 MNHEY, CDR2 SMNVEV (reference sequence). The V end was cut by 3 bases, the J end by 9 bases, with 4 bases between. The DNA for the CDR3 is TGTGCCAGCAGTTTCCCCACGCAGTATTTT. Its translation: CASSFPTQYF.

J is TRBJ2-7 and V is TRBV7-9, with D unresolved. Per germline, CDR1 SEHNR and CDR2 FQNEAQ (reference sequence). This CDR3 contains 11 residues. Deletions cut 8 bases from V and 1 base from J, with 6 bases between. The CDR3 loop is CASSTSYEQYF. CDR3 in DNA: TGTGCCAGCTCGACGTCCTACGAGCAGTACTTC.

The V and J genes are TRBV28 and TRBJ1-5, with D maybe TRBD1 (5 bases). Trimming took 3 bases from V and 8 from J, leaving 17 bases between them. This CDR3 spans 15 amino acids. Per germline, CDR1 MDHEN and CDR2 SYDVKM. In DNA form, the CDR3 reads TGTGCCAGCAGTTTGGTGGGTGTGGTGGGGGAGCCCCAGCATTTT. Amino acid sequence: CASSLVGVVGEPQHF.

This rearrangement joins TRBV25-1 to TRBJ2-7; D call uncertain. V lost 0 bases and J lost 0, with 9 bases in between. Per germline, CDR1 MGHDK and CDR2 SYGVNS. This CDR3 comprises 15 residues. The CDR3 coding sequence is TGTGCCAGCAGTGAATATATAGGCCCCTCCTACGAGCAGTACTTC. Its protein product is CASSEYIGPSYEQYF.

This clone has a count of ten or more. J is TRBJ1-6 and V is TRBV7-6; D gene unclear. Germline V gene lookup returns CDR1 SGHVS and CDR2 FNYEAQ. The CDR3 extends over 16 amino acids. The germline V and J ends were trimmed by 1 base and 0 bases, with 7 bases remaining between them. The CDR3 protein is CASSLGDLSYNSPLHF. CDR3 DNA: TGTGCCAGCAGCTTAGGAGATCTCTCCTATAATTCACCCCTCCACTTT.

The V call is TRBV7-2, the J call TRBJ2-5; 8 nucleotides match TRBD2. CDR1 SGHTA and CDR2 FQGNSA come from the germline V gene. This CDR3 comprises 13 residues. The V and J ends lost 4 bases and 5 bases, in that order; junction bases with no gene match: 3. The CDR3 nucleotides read TGTGCCAGCAGCTGGACTAGCTGGGAGACCCAGTACTTC. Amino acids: CASSWTSWETQYF.

The DNA for the CDR3 is TGCAGCGTTGAGGGGCTCGTTAACACCGGGGAGCTGTTTTTT. Its translation: CSVEGLVNTGELFF. The chain has TRBV29-1 and TRBJ2-2; possible D gene TRBD1, 5 bases. This CDR3 has 14 residues. CDR1 is SQVTM and CDR2 is ANQGSEA in the germline V gene. V lost 3 bases and J lost 2, with 10 bases in between.

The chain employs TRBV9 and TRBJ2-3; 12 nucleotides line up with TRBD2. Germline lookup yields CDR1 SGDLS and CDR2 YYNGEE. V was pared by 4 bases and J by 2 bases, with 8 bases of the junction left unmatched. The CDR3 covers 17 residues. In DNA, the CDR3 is TGTGCCAGCAGCCCGGGACTAGCGGGCGATTACACAGATACGCAGTATTTT. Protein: CASSPGLAGDYTDTQYF.

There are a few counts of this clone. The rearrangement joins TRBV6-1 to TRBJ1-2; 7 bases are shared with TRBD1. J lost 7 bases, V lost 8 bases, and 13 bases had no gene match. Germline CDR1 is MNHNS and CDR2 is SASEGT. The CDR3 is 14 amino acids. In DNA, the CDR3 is TGTGCCAGCGCACGGGGAACAGGGGCTGGTGGCTACACCTTC. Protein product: CASARGTGAGGYTF.

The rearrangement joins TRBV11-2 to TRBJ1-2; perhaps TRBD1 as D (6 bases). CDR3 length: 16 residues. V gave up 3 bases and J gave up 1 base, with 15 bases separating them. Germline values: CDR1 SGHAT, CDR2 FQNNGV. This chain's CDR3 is CASSFEQGPVNYGYTF. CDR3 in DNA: TGTGCCAGCAGCTTCGAACAGGGCCCTGTTAACTATGGCTACACCTTC.

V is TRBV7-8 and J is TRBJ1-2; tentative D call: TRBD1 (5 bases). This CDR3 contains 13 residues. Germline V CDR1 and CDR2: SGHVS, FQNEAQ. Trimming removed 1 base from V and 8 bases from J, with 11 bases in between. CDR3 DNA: TGTGCCAGCAGCTTAGATAGGGGAAGAGGCTACACCTTC. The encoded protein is CASSLDRGRGYTF.

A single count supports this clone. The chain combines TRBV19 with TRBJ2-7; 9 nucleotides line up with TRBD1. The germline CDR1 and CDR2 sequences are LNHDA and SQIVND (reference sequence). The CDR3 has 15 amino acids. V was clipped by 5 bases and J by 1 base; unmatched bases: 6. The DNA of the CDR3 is TGTGCCAGTAGTGCCGCGGGACAGGGATCCTACGAGCAGTACTTC. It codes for CASSAAGQGSYEQYF. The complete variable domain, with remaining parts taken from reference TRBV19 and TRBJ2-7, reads DGGITQSPKYLFRKEGQNVTLSCEQNLNHDAMYWYRQDPGQGLRLIYYSQIVNDFQKGDIAEGYSVSREKKESFPLTVTSAQKNPTAFYLCASSAAGQGSYEQYFGPGTRLTVT.